The clone carrying this T cell receptor beta chain showed up many times. What it binds is not known. Germline CDR1 is SGHRS and CDR2 is YFSETQ. CDR3 length: 12 residues. Trimming took 6 bases from V and 2 from J, leaving 9 bases between them. Amplification targeted the TCR beta CDR3 regions, with RNA transcripts as the source material. HTBI primers were employed in first-round RT-PCR, then a second-round multiplex PCR followed. Via MiXCR, TCRdb re-called the multiplex PCR reads, giving one row per CDR3 protein. The repertoire holds about 600,000 distinct CDR3 sequences, with approximately 35% as singletons. Newly diagnosed hyperthyroidism donors, aged 18 to 65, duration under 2 months. Clinical symptoms and serum thyroxine were used for diagnosis; TRAb, thyroid ultrasound and orbital computed tomography were also relied on. This sample is part of a study of Graves' ophthalmopathy and Graves' hyperthyroidism. General observations from the study: The model predicted ophthalmopathy progression with 60% to 71% sensitivity and approximately 72% specificity. Clonotypes were expanded in thyroid at above 0.001 frequency, and most also appeared in blood.

Sequencing was carried out using peripheral blood or thyroid tissue (not recorded which). The TCR sequence derives from an adult man with Graves' hyperthyroidism. This chain connects TRBV5-1 to TRBJ2-7, with D uncertain. The CDR3: CASKEETYEQYF. The CDR3 DNA follows: TGCGCCAGCAAAGAGGAAACCTACGAGCAGTACTTC. The variable domain in full, completed from reference TRBV5-1 and TRBJ2-7, reads KAGVTQTPRYLIKTRGQQVTLSCSPISGHRSVSWYQQTPGQGLQFLFEYFSETQRNKGNFPGRFSGRQFSNSRSEMNVSTLELGDSALYLCASKEETYEQYFGPGTRLTVT.